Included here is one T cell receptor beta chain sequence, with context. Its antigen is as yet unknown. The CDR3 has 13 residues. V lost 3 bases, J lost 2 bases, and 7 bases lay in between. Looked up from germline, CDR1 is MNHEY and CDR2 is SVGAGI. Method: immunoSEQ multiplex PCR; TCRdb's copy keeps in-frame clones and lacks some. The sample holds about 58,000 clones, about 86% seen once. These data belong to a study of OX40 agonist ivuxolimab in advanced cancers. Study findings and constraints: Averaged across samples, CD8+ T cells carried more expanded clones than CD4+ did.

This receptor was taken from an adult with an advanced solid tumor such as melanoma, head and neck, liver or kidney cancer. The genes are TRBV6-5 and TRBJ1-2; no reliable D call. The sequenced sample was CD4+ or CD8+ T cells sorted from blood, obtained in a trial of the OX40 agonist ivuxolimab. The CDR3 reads CASSYYSNYGYTF. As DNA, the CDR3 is TGTGCCAGCAGTTATTACAGCAACTATGGCTACACCTTC.